These T cell receptor beta chains were read from a single sample in a study of yellow fever vaccine responses in identical twins. MiXCR, run by TCRdb on the RT-PCR reads, gives a single entry per CDR3 protein. The sample includes roughly 17,000 distinct CDR3 sequences, 60% to 70% of them seen just once. The material sequenced was T cells from blood (PBMCs), unsorted or a sorted subset (not recorded which), taken before or after yellow fever vaccination (not recorded which). These receptors all stem from a woman in her late teens or twenties who received the yellow fever vaccine. Both conserved end residues are part of each CDR3. D genes are given only for firm matches. Rows give clone size only sometimes, using once, few, many, or a class for an expanded clone.

TGCAGCGTTGAAGGCAGGGGTCTCGAGCAGTACTTC CSVEGRGLEQYF TRBJ2-7 TRBV29-1 - -
TGTGCCAGTGAGCTAGCGGCTGGGGAGCTGTTTTTT CASELAAGELFF TRBJ2-2 TRBV19 TRBD2 -
TGTGCCAGCAGCACTAGCACAGATACGCAGTATTTT CASSTSTDTQYF TRBJ2-3 TRBV2 - -
TGTGCCAGCAAAGGCTCCTATAATTCACCCCTCCACTTT CASKGSYNSPLHF TRBJ1-6 TRBV2 - -
TGCGCCAGCAGCCCGCAGGCTGCAGGTAATCAGCCCCAGCATTTT CASSPQAAGNQPQHF TRBJ1-5 TRBV4-1 - -
TGCGCCAGCAGGGGGGCAAACACTGAAGCTTTCTTT CASRGANTEAFF TRBJ1-1 TRBV5-1 - -
TGTGCCAGCAGCCAAGCAACGGGACAGGGGGTGAGCATTCAGTACTTC CASSQATGQGVSIQYF TRBJ2-4 TRBV4-2 TRBD1 -
TGCGCCAGCAGCATTGAACAGTCCCAAGAGACCCAGTACTTC CASSIEQSQETQYF TRBJ2-5 TRBV5-1 - -
TGTGCCAGCAGCCTGACTAGCTTCCGTGAGCAGTTCTTC CASSLTSFREQFF TRBJ2-1 TRBV7-9 TRBD2 once
TGTGCCAGCAGCGTACGACAGGGAACCTACACCTTC CASSVRQGTYTF TRBJ1-2 TRBV14 TRBD1 few
TGTGCCAGCTCACCTGGGCCATACTCTGGAAACACCATATATTTT CASSPGPYSGNTIYF TRBJ1-3 TRBV18 - -
TGTGCCAGCAGTTTAACAGAGCAACACACTGAAGCTTTCTTT CASSLTEQHTEAFF TRBJ1-1 TRBV12-3/TRBV12-4 - few
TGTGCCAGCAGCCTAAGGGTTCAGCTTGATGAAAAACTGTTTTTT CASSLRVQLDEKLFF TRBJ1-4 TRBV7-8 - few
TGTGCCAGCAGGATCGGACAGTTTAACTATGGCTACACCTTC CASRIGQFNYGYTF TRBJ1-2 TRBV6-9 - few
TGTGCCAGCAGCCCGAGGGGCACTGGTGAGCAGTTCTTC CASSPRGTGEQFF TRBJ2-1 TRBV5-6 - -
TGTGCCAGTAGTCAGACCGTTTCTAATTCACCCCTCCACTTT CASSQTVSNSPLHF TRBJ1-6 TRBV19 - -
TGTGCCACCAGCAGAGCCCTCTCTATAAACACCATATATTTT CATSRALSINTIYF TRBJ1-3 TRBV15 - -
- CISVSEARREHYGYTF TRBJ1-2 TRBV7-5 - -
TGTGCCACCTCAGGCGTCCGCAATCAGCCCCAGCATTTT CATSGVRNQPQHF TRBJ1-5 TRBV19 - few
TGCAGCGTCGGTACTAGCGGGAGGATCTCCTACAATGAGCAGTTCTTC CSVGTSGRISYNEQFF TRBJ2-1 TRBV29-1 TRBD2 medium-sized
TGTGCCAGCAGTTTTGATATTGGCCGCAATCAGCCCCAGCATTTT CASSFDIGRNQPQHF TRBJ1-5 TRBV12-3/TRBV12-4 - -
TGTGCCAGCTGTACCGCTTTAGCCAAAAACATTCAGTACTTC CASCTALAKNIQYF TRBJ2-4 TRBV2 - -
TGCAGCGTTACAGGGTTAATCTACGAGCAGTACTTC CSVTGLIYEQYF TRBJ2-7 TRBV29-1 - few
TGTGCCAGCAGCATCGGCCCGAGCTCCTACAATGAGCAGTTCTTC CASSIGPSSYNEQFF TRBJ2-1 TRBV7-6 - -
TGTGCCAGCAGTACAAGAGGAGAAAAACTGTTTTTT CASSTRGEKLFF TRBJ1-4 TRBV6-1 - -
TGCAGTGCTAGATTCTCCTACAATGAGCAGTTCTTC CSARFSYNEQFF TRBJ2-1 TRBV20-1 - -
TGTGCCAGCAGTGACTCGGCGGACACTAGCACAGATACGCAGTATTTT CASSDSADTSTDTQYF TRBJ2-3 TRBV6-4 - medium-sized
TGTGCCAGCAGCTTAGGGACGGGACAGGGGAGGAATGAGCAGTTCTTC CASSLGTGQGRNEQFF TRBJ2-1 TRBV11-3 TRBD1 -
TGTGCCAGCAGTCCCCTGGAACTAGCGGAAAGAGAGACCCAGTACTTC CASSPLELAERETQYF TRBJ2-5 TRBV2 TRBD2 -
TGCGCCAGCAGCCCTGGGCGGGGAGGCACCGGGGAGCTGTTTTTT CASSPGRGGTGELFF TRBJ2-2 TRBV4-1 - -
- CATLGHPMKNCFF TRBJ1-4 TRBV23-1 - -
TGCAGCGCCTCCGAAAACTATGGCTACACCTTC CSASENYGYTF TRBJ1-2 TRBV29-1 - -
TGCAGCGTTGGCCGGGACGCGAACACTGAAGCTTTCTTT CSVGRDANTEAFF TRBJ1-1 TRBV29-1 - -
TGTGCCAGCAGTCGGGGGCAAGAGACCCAGTACTTC CASSRGQETQYF TRBJ2-5 TRBV2 - -
TGTGCCAGCTCACCACTTTTGAACACTGAAGCTTTCTTT CASSPLLNTEAFF TRBJ1-1 TRBV18 - few
TGCGCCAGCAGACAGGTAGGAGGCAATGAGCAGTTCTTC CASRQVGGNEQFF TRBJ2-1 TRBV5-1 - few
TGTGCCACCAGTGACCCAGCCTTAGGAGCGCCTAGCACAGATACGCAGTATTTT CATSDPALGAPSTDTQYF TRBJ2-3 TRBV24-1 - -
TGTGCCAGCAGCCCCGACAGGGGGCCTTCAGATACGCAGTATTTT CASSPDRGPSDTQYF TRBJ2-3 TRBV7-9 TRBD1 few
TGCGCCAGCAGTGAGAGTGGGACAGGGAATGAGCAGTTCTTC CASSESGTGNEQFF TRBJ2-1 TRBV10-1 TRBD1 few
TGCGTCTGCAGCGTAGGATCTGGAAACACCATATATTTT CVCSVGSGNTIYF TRBJ1-3 TRBV4-1 - -
TGTGCCAGCAGCCAAGGCGCCAGCTATGGCTACACCTTC CASSQGASYGYTF TRBJ1-2 TRBV3-1 - -
TGCAGCGTTGCAGACACCCTGAGCTCCTACAATGAGCAGTTCTTC CSVADTLSSYNEQFF TRBJ2-1 TRBV29-1 - -
TGTGCCAGCTCACCCTTGGGACAAGGGGCGAATGCTTTCTTT CASSPLGQGANAFF TRBJ1-1 TRBV18 - -
TGCAGTGCTAGAGATCGCCAGGGAGGAAACACCATATATTTT CSARDRQGGNTIYF TRBJ1-3 TRBV20-1 - -
TGCGCCAGCAGCTTTGAGGGCGATCAGCCCCAGCATTTT CASSFEGDQPQHF TRBJ1-5 TRBV5-1 - -